Sequencing of this T cell receptor beta chain was carried out in a study of T cells in Graves' hyperthyroidism and ophthalmopathy. The study's findings and limits: The model made its ophthalmopathy prediction, and onset followed a median approximately six months later.

Amplified regions were TCR beta CDR3 sequences from RNA transcripts. RT-PCR in the first round (using the HTBI primer set) targeted the TCR CDR3. TCRdb re-analysed the multiplex PCR reads in MiXCR, keeping a single row per CDR3 protein. The sample shows about 420,000 distinct CDR3 sequences, 15% to 19% of them seen only once. Details on this clonotype: The target antigen is unknown.

This clonotype was sampled from a woman between 18 and 29 years old with Graves' hyperthyroidism. The sequenced material came from blood.

DNA of the CDR3: TGTGCCAGCAGCTTATGGGCGGGCAATGAGCAGTTCTTC. The encoded protein is CASSLWAGNEQFF. The rearrangement links TRBV7-9 to TRBJ2-1, with D possibly being TRBD2 (5 bases). This CDR3 region has 13 residues. V was trimmed by 2 bases and J by 6 bases, leaving 8 bases between them. Germline values: CDR1 SEHNR, CDR2 FQNEAQ (reference sequence).